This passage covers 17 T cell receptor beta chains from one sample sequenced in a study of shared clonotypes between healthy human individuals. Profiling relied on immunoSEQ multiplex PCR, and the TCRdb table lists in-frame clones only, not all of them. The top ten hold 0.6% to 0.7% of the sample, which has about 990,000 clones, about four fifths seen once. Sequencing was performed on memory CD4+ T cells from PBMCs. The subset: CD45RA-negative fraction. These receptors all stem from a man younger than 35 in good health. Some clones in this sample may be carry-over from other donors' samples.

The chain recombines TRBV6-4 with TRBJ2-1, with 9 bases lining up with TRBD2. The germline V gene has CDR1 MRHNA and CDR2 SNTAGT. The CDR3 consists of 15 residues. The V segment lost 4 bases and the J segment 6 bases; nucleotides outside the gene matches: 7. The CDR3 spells CASSALTSGVNEQFF. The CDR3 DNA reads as TGTGCCAGCAGTGCCCTGACTAGCGGAGTCAATGAGCAGTTCTTC.

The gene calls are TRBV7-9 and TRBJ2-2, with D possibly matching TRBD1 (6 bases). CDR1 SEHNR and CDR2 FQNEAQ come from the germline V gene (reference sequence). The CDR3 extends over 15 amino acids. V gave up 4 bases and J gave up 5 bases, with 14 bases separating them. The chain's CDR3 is CASSSMAGVTGELFF. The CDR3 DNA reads TGTGCCAGCAGCTCGATGGCAGGGGTAACCGGGGAGCTGTTTTTT.

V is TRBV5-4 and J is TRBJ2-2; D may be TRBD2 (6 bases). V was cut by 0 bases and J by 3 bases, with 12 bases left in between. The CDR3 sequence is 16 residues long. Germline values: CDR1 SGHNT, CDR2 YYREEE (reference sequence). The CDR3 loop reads CASSLAPGGDTGELFF. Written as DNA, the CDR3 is TGTGCCAGCAGCTTGGCTCCTGGCGGGGACACCGGGGAGCTGTTTTTT.

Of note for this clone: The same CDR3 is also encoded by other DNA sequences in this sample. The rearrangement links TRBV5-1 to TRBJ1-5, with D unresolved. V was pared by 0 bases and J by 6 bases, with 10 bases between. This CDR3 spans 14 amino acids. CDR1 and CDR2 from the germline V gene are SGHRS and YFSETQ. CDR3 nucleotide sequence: TGCGCCAGCAGCTTGGTCGGAGGCGGTCAGCCCCAGCATTTT. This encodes CASSLVGGGQPQHF.

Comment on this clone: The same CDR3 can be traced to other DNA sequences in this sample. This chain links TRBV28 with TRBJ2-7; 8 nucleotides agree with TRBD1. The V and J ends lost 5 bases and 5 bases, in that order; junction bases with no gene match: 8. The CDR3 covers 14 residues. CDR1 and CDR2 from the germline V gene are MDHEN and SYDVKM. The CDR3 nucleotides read TGTGCCAGCAGTACCTCCAGGGGGCTCAACGAGCAGTACTTC. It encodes CASSTSRGLNEQYF.

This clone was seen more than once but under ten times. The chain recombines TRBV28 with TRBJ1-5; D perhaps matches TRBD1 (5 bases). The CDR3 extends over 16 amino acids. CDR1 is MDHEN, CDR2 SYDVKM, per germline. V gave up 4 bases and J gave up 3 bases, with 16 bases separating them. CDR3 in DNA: TGTGCCAGCAGTTCCCCAGGAAGGGGCCTCAATCAGCCCCAGCATTTT. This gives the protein CASSSPGRGLNQPQHF.

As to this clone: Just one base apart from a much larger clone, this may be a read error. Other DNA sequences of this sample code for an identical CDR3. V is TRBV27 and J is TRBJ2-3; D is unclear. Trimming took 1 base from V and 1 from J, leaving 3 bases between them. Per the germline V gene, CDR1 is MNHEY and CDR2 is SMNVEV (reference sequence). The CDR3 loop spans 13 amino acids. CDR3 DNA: TGTGCCAGCAGTTTATGGGGCACAGATACGCAGTATTTT. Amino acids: CASSLWGTDTQYF.

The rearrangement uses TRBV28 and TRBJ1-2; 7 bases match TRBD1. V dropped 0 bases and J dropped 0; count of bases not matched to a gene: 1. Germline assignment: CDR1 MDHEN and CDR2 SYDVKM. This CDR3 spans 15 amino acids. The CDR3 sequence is CASSLWGQTNYGYTF. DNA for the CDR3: TGTGCCAGCAGTTTATGGGGACAGACTAACTATGGCTACACCTTC.

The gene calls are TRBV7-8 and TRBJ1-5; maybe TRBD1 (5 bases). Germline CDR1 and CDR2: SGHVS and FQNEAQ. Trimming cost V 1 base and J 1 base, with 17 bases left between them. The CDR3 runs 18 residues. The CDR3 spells CASSLVFAQGRSNQPQHF. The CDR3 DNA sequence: TGTGCCAGCAGCTTAGTTTTTGCCCAGGGCAGAAGCAATCAGCCCCAGCATTTT.

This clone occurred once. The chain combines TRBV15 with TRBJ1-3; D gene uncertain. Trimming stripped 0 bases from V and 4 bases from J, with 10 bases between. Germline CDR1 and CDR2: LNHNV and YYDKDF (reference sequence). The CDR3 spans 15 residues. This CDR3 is CATSRDLVEGNTIYF. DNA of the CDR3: TGTGCCACCAGCAGAGATCTGGTTGAGGGAAACACCATATATTTT. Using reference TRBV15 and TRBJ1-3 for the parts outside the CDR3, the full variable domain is DAMVIQNPRYQVTQFGKPVTLSCSQTLNHNVMYWYQQKSSQAPKLLFHYYDKDFNNEADTPDNFQSRRPNTSFCFLDIRSPGLGDTAMYLCATSRDLVEGNTIYFGEGSWLTVV.

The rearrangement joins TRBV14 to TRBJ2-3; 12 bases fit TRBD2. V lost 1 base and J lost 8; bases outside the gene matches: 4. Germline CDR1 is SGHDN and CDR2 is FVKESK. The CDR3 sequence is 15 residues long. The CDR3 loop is CASSQASGRGVTQYF. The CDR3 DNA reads TGTGCCAGCAGCCAAGCTAGCGGGAGGGGCGTTACGCAGTATTTT.

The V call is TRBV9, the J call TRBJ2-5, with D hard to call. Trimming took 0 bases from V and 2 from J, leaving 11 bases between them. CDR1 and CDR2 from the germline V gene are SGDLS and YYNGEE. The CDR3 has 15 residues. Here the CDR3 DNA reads TGTGCCAGCAGCGTAGAGTCACAGCTTCAAGAGACCCAGTACTTC. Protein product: CASSVESQLQETQYF. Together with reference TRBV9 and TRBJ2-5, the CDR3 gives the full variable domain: DSGVTQTPKHLITATGQRVTLRCSPRSGDLSVYWYQQSLDQGLQFLIQYYNGEERAKGNILERFSAQQFPDLHSELNLSSLELGDSALYFCASSVESQLQETQYFGPGTRLLVL.

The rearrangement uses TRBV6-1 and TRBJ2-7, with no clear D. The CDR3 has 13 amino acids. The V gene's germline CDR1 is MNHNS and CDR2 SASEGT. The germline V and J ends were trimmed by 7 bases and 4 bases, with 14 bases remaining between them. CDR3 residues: CASKLGHSYEQYF. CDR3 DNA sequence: TGTGCCAGCAAATTGGGCCACTCGTACGAGCAGTACTTC.

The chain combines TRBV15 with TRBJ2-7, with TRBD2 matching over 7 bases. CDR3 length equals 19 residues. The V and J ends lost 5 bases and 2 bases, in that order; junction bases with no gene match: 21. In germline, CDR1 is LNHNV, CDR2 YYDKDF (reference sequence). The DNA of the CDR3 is TGTGCCACCAGCGCAACGCAGTACGGTACAGCGGGGACCCCCTACGAGCAGTACTTC. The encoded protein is CATSATQYGTAGTPYEQYF.

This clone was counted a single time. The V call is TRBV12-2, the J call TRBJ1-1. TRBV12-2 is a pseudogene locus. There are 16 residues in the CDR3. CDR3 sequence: CASRSGPLLKEAEAFF. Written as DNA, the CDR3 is TGTGCAAGTCGCTCAGGGCCGCTCTTGAAGGAGGCTGAAGCTTTCTTT.

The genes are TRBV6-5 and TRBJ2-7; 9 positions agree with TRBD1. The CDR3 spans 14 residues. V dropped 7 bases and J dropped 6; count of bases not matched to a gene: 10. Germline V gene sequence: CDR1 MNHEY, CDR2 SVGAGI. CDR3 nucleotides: TGTGCCAGCACCAAGGGGACAGGGCCCCCCGAGCAGTACTTC. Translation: CASTKGTGPPEQYF.

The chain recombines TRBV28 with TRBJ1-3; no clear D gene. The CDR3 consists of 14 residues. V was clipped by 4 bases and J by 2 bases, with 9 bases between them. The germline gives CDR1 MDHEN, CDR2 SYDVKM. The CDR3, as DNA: TGTGCCAGCAGTTCCGAGACCCCTGGAAACACCATATATTTT. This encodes CASSSETPGNTIYF.